The text below deals with one T cell receptor (beta chain). This sample is drawn from a study of blood T cell repertoires in COVID-19. Study overall: Some COVID-19 samples were acute and others convalescent; all came from the United States, Italy and Spain. The analysed material was cDNA or gDNA that came from T cells, B-cell-depleted T cells, or PBMCs.

Germline V gene lookup returns CDR1 MNHNS and CDR2 SASEGT. V trimming: 3 bases; J trimming: 4 bases; junction bases outside the gene matches: 5. CDR3 length: 14 amino acids. Study processing details: Estimates of nucleated cell counts were drawn from the amplification of reference gene primers. TCRdb's table, derived via immunoSEQ multiplex PCR, lists solely in-frame clones and lacks some. V, J and clone size are those of that table, while D and trimming were read from the DNA. The sample holds about 160,000 clones, over 65% seen once. This TCR was recovered from a man aged 55 to 70 with acute or convalescent COVID-19. The gene calls are TRBV6-1 and TRBJ1-1; TRBD1 matches 7 bases. Sequenced sample: peripheral blood. The CDR3 reads CASSEQGDGTEAFF. As DNA, the CDR3 is TGTGCCAGCAGTGAGCAGGGGGATGGCACTGAAGCTTTCTTT.